These T cell receptor beta chains were read from a single sample in a study of T cell responses to AZD1222 COVID-19 vaccine. Sequenced by immunoSEQ multiplex PCR; TCRdb stores in-frame clones only, minus some. This table holds about 130,000 clones, 75% to 90% found once. The sequences come from peripheral blood, collected on day 0 of AZD1222 vaccination. Source of these receptors: an adult in good health. Each CDR3 is given with its conserved first and last residue.

v_gene	j_gene	CDR3aa
TRBV15	TRBJ1-1	CATRNPGQAVTEAFF
TRBV12-3/TRBV12-4	TRBJ1-6	CASSFGVNSPLHF
TRBV2	TRBJ1-1	CASSDGVGTMNTEAFF
TRBV5-1	TRBJ1-1	CASTRGGGDTEAFF
TRBV19	TRBJ2-7	CASSYRMDYEQYF
TRBV5-4	TRBJ1-6	CASSSPGSPLHF
TRBV21-1	TRBJ2-2	CASSKGREPPVRELFF
TRBV5-1	TRBJ2-5	CASSRAGQETQYF
TRBV4-2	TRBJ1-5	CASSQESVVQPQHF
TRBV27	TRBJ2-1	CASKRGPEQFF
TRBV12-3/TRBV12-4	TRBJ1-1	CASRTLNTEAFF
TRBV28	TRBJ1-3	CASGGRWPGNTIYF
TRBV19	TRBJ1-6	CASRPSSYNSPLHF
TRBV10-3	TRBJ1-6	CAISESGQGSSPLHF
TRBV2	TRBJ1-5	CASSSGPGQGGQPQHF
TRBV6-5	TRBJ2-1	CASSYGEGPFF
TRBV28	TRBJ2-1	CASIPLAGGYNEQFF
TRBV28	TRBJ1-1	CASSLYREENTEAFF
TRBV4-1	TRBJ1-5	CASSQRITFGTGTNQPQHF
TRBV4-2	TRBJ1-6	CASSQASILHF
TRBV7-9	TRBJ2-7	CASSPNSGQGSYEQYF
TRBV29-1	TRBJ1-1	CSVANKVDTEAFF
TRBV18	TRBJ2-7	CASSPQDRLQQYF
TRBV10-3	TRBJ1-6	CAISGEQGAGYNSPLHF
TRBV2	TRBJ2-7	CASSEATPYEQYF
TRBV5-4	TRBJ1-6	CASSRDRGTNSPLHF
TRBV7-3	TRBJ2-6	CASSPQGPNSGANVLTF